This T cell receptor beta chain was recorded in a study of T cell repertoires and HLA-DP antigens. Study summary: In vitro CD4+ alloreactivity was against HeLa-presented HLA-DP. Donors were two male and one female, aged 18-to-29 to 60-to-69.

The method was immunoSEQ multiplex PCR; TCRdb's version includes in-frame clones alone and lacks a portion of them. The sample includes over 100,000 clones, about 91% of them seen just once. Untouched CD4+ T cells were isolated by negative selection, averaging about 98% purity. Points on this clone: Its antigen is currently unknown.

Regarding the study as a whole: A non-physiological HeLa system presented antigen to total CD4+ responders.

The CDR3 sequence is 13 residues long. The germline V gene has CDR1 MDHEN and CDR2 SYDVKM. V shed 6 bases and J 5 bases; nucleotides not matched to a gene: 3. This receptor was identified in a woman aged 18-29 years in good health and CMV-seronegative. What was sequenced was CD4+ T cells from PBMCs. The chain uses TRBV28 and TRBJ1-1; 10 bases fit TRBD1. As DNA, the CDR3 is TGTGCCAGCAGCCTGGACAGGGGGACTGAAGCTTTCTTT. Its translation is CASSLDRGTEAFF.